Detailed here is one TCR beta chain. This clone was recorded once. Its antigen remains unidentified. Base qualities are not recorded, but no much larger clone differs from it by a single base. This entry comes from a study of cytotoxic CD8 clonotypes in ibrutinib-treated CLL (dated by TCRdb to the early 2020s). Regarding the complete study: The cohort was composed of about 10 relapsed/refractory and 15 treatment-naive patients; IGHV unmutated status was identified in approximately 18 patients. Responses were partial in roughly 24 patients and complete in 2; after median approximately 5.5 years follow-up, about 15 stayed in remission and roughly twelve progressed. Samples at response were collected after a median of about 11 months of treatment, with a range of roughly 6 to 40 months. An average of about 260,000 productive templates and 94,082 productive rearrangements was obtained per sample. Of the approximately 87 people in the trial, about 25 had longitudinal samples available. Cryopreserved peripheral blood mononuclear cells were obtained prior to treatment, at the time of response, and at either disease progression or sustained remission. Every sample from remission and from progressive disease was obtained while the patients were still on ibrutinib.

The sample's time point, from its label and the paper: approximately 2 years on ibrutinib. Approximately 2 micrograms of genomic DNA were extracted from cryopreserved PBMCs for TCR beta library preparation. Longitudinal blood samples from CLL patients receiving ibrutinib monotherapy were subjected to high-throughput TCR beta sequencing. The patients were enrolled in a single-center, open-label phase 2 trial of ibrutinib monotherapy. General study outcomes and caveats: Public clonotypes were found to be uncommon and were observed to contract or remain stable during treatment; the increase in clonality was shown to reflect expansion of private clonotypes at ibrutinib response. At baseline, clonality was higher than in age-matched healthy donors and showed a strong correlation with circulating CD8+ T-cell counts. At ibrutinib response clonality went up, during sustained remission it held steady, and at progression it dropped back toward baseline. Sustained-remission and progressing patients did not have matched sampling times, and lymph node repertoires were not examined.

The germline V gene encodes CDR1 ENHRY and CDR2 SYGVKD. The CDR3 goes from the cysteine to the phenylalanine over 12 residues. The CDR3 DNA has 36 bases and is translated from base 1. On a MiSeq, deep resolution sequencing aimed for a depth between 1 in 1 million and 1 in 200,000 T cells, with each clonotype covered 10x on average. TCR beta libraries were generated with the immunoSEQ hsTCRB Kit. Per the original workflow: ImmunoSEQ Data Assistant and ImmunoSEQ Analyzer were used for data analysis, and V, D and J genes were assigned according to IMGT definitions. Clonality, which ranges from 0 to 1, was calculated as one minus the normalized Shannon entropy of productive rearrangement frequencies. Only overrepresented clonotypes making up at least 0.05% of the repertoire of each patient were included in the public clonotype analysis. Some 14 age-matched healthy donor repertoires from immuneACCESS served as clonality controls. Entries here come from immuneACCESS through TCRdb and include only in-frame sequences with V and J called. Some clones fail to appear in such tables; in the studies checked, an unresolved V gene covers under half of the shortfall, and the cause of the remainder is unknown. The V and J calls and the clone size are those of that table, but D and trimming were determined from the DNA. The sample yields approximately 130,000 clones; roughly 84% were counted once. The leading ten clones occupy 3% to 4% of the sample.

The chain is encoded by TRBV10-3 joined to TRBJ2-5, with the D gene not confidently named. The assigned J gene may be wrong: the sequence end matches TRBJ2-7 better. The starting material was PBMCs, obtained after 24 months of ibrutinib treatment. The receptor comes from a human donor with chronic lymphocytic leukemia. The CDR3 here reads CAISETSYEQYF. The DNA reads as follows: TGTGCCATCAGTGAGACATCCTACGAGCAGTACTTC.